A selection of T cell receptor beta chains follows, all from one sample in a study of circulating CD8 cells and anti-PD-1 response in melanoma. TCRdb analysed the reads with MiXCR anew, one entry per CDR3 protein. The sample lists hundreds of distinct CDR3 sequences; about a tenth were seen once. This material consisted of CD8+ T cells from PBMCs, taken at baseline or after one month of anti-PD-1 therapy (not recorded which). Receptors were obtained from a human donor with melanoma. The conserved cysteine and the conserved F or W are not part of the CDR3 here.

TRBV19	TRBJ2-3	ASRRSRRMQADTQY
TRBV19	TRBJ1-2	ASNGPLDGYT
TRBV21-1	TRBJ2-2	ASSKRQGIGDTGELF
TRBV7-2	TRBJ2-7	ASSLGGQDYEQY
TRBV27	TRBJ2-1	ASSIAGGPYNEQF
TRBV6-2/TRBV6-3	TRBJ2-5	ASSPDRDEWAETQY
TRBV19	TRBJ2-2	ASNAPTVTGELF
TRBV7-2	TRBJ2-1	ASSSKQELLRF
TRBV29-1	TRBJ2-7	SVEGPTYEQY
TRBV19	TRBJ2-1	ASSIVGAFSYNEQF
TRBV28	TRBJ2-3	ASSLLMGSVPDTQY
TRBV27	TRBJ2-7	ASSPLDRANYEQY
TRBV7-2	TRBJ2-3	ASSSDSTDTQY
TRBV28	TRBJ1-1	ASGFGLSTEAF
TRBV2	TRBJ1-2	ASSKTGANYGYT
TRBV19	TRBJ2-1	ASSISGPAPKNAYNEQF
TRBV2	TRBJ2-3	ASSELADHKESTDTQY
TRBV2	TRBJ2-1	ASSVPPTGVNNNEQF
TRBV20-1	TRBJ2-2	SARAFFERTGPNTGELF
TRBV6-2/TRBV6-3	TRBJ1-5	ASSEPGQGNQPQH
TRBV28	TRBJ2-1	ASSLPTGTSGRVRDEQF
TRBV27	TRBJ2-7	ASSIAGGGDYEQY
TRBV28	TRBJ2-7	ASRLSLDRGDEQY
TRBV28	TRBJ2-1	ASTIGQRVPKF
TRBV29-1	TRBJ2-2	SVPGVGRATGELF
TRBV12-3/TRBV12-4	TRBJ2-2	ASRPPGQGSTGELF
TRBV19	TRBJ2-1	ASSPQYAYNEQF